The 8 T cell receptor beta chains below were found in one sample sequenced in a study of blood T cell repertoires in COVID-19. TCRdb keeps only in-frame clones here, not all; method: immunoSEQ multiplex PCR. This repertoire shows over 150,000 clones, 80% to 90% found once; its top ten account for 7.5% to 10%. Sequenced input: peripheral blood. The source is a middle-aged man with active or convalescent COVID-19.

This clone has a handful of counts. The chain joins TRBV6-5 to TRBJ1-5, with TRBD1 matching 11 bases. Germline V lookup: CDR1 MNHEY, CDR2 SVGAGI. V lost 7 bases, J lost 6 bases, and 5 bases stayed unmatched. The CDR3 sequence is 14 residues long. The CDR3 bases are TGTGCCAGCACCCTGGGACAGGGGGTTCAGCCCCAGCATTTT. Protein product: CASTLGQGVQPQHF.

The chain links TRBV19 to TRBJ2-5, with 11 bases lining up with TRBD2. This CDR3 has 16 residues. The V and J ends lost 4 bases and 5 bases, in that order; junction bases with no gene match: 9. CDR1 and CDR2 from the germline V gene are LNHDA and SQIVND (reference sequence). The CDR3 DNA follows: TGTGCCAGTAGTACCTTAGCGGGAGGGCCCGGGGAGACCCAGTACTTC. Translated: CASSTLAGGPGETQYF. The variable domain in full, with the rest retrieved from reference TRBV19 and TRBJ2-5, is DGGITQSPKYLFRKEGQNVTLSCEQNLNHDAMYWYRQDPGQGLRLIYYSQIVNDFQKGDIAEGYSVSREKKESFPLTVTSAQKNPTAFYLCASSTLAGGPGETQYFGPGTRLLVL.

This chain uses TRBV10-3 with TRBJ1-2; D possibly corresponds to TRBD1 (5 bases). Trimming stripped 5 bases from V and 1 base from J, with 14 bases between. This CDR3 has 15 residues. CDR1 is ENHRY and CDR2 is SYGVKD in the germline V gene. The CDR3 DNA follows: TGTGCCATCAGTCGACCCACTGACAGTAACTATGGCTACACCTTC. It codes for CAISRPTDSNYGYTF.

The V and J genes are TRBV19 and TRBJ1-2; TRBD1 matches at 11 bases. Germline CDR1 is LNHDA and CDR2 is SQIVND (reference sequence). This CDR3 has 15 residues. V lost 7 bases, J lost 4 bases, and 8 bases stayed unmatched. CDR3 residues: CASTSGTGGPYGYTF. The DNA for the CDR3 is TGTGCCAGTACCAGCGGGACAGGGGGGCCCTATGGCTACACCTTC. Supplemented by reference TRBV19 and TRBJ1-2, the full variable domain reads DGGITQSPKYLFRKEGQNVTLSCEQNLNHDAMYWYRQDPGQGLRLIYYSQIVNDFQKGDIAEGYSVSREKKESFPLTVTSAQKNPTAFYLCASTSGTGGPYGYTFGSGTRLTVV.

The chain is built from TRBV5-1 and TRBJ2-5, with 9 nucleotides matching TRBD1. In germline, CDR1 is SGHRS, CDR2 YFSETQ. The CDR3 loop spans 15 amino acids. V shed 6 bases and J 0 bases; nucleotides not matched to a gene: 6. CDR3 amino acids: CASKSWTGDQETQYF. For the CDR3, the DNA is TGCGCCAGCAAGTCTTGGACAGGGGACCAAGAGACCCAGTACTTC.

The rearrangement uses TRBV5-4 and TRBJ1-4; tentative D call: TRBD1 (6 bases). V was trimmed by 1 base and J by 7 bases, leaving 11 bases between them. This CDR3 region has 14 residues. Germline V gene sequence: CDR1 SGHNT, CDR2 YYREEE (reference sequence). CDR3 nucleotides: TGTGCCAGCAGCTTGAGTTCGACAGGTGAAAAACTGTTTTTT. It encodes CASSLSSTGEKLFF.

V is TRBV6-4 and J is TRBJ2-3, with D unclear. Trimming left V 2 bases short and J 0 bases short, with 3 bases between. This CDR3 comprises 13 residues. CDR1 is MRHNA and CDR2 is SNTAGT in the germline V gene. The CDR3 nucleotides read TGTGCCAGCAGTGACCAGAGCACAGATACGCAGTATTTT. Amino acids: CASSDQSTDTQYF.

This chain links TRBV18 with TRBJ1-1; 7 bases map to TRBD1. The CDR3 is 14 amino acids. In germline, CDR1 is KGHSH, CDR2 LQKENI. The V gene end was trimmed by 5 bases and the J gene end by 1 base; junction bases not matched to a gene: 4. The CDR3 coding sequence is TGTGCCAGCTCAGTACAGGGGAGGAACACTGAAGCTTTCTTT. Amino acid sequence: CASSVQGRNTEAFF.